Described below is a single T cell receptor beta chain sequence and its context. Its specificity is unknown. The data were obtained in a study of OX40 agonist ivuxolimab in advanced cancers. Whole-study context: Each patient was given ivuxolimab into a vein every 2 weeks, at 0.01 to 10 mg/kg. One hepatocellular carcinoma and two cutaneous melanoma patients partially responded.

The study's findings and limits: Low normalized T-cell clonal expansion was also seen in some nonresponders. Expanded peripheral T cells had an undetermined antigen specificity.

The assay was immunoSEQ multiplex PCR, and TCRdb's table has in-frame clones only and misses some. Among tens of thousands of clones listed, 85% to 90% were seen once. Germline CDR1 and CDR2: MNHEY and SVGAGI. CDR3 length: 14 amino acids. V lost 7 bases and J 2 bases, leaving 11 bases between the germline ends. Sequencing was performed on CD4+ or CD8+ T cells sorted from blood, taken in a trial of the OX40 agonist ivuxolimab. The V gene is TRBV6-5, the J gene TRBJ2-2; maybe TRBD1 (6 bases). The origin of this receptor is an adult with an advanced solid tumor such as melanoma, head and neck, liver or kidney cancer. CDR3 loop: CASKPGHNTGELFF. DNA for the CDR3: TGTGCCAGCAAGCCGGGACACAACACCGGGGAGCTGTTTTTT.